Listed here is a single T cell receptor beta chain. This sample stems from a study of control samples from healthy donors and cancer patients. The CDR3 loop spans 12 amino acids. The germline V and J ends were trimmed by 8 bases and 3 bases, with 10 bases remaining between them. The germline V gene encodes CDR1 MNHNY and CDR2 SVGAGI (reference sequence). Measured with immunoSEQ multiplex PCR; TCRdb has only the in-frame clones, and not every one. The sample consists of about 59,000 clones, roughly nine tenths of them appearing once. The sample taken for sequencing was PBMCs. The chain employs TRBV6-6 and TRBJ1-1; perhaps TRBD1 as D (5 bases). The receptor comes from a man between 40 and 49 years old with colorectal cancer. CDR3 DNA: TGTGCCAGCGGAAGGGACTACACTGAAGCTTTCTTT. Its protein product is CASGRDYTEAFF.